This T cell receptor beta chain was profiled in a study of blood T cells in healthy people across ages. Study results and caveats: Estimates drawn from one million T cells were deemed to understate diversity. Strong correlation was found linking TCR beta diversity to naive T cell percentage.

For the second PCR, which ran for about 6 to 12 cycles, a sample-barcoded 5' primer and a J-beta primer mix were used. Every cDNA molecule carried a tag from a template-switch adaptor bearing 12 random nucleotides. TCRdb reanalysed the 5' RACE reads using MiXCR and keeps one entry per CDR3 protein. The repertoire holds roughly 680,000 distinct CDR3 sequences, with 45% to 60% as singletons. No fewer than 6 micrograms of total RNA were isolated from every sample. This clonotype was counted only a few times. The antigen remains undetermined. A single base separates this from a much larger clone, so it may be a read error. The CDR3 totals 12 residues. CDR1 is SGHVS, CDR2 FQNEAQ, per germline.

This sequence originates from an elderly woman in good health. Specimen: blood. V gene TRBV7-8 combines with J gene TRBJ2-3; 9 bases are shared with TRBD1. The CDR3 bases are TGTACCAGCAGCCCGCGGACAGGGGTCGGGTATTTT. Translation gives CTSSPRTGVGYF.